This note documents a single T cell receptor beta chain sequence. The record originates from a study of blood T cell repertoires in COVID-19. Study-wide context: Sites across the United States, Italy and Spain contributed samples from acute and convalescent COVID-19.

Clones were sequenced by immunoSEQ multiplex PCR, and TCRdb holds only the in-frame ones, with some missing. The data show 50,000 to 60,000 clones, about 82% seen once. This CDR3 contains 16 residues. The V segment lost 7 bases and the J segment 5 bases; nucleotides outside the gene matches: 10. The receptor was derived from a human donor in a cohort sampled during active COVID-19. The source material was peripheral blood. The gene calls are TRBV5-3 and TRBJ2-3; 13 bases align to TRBD2. TRBV5-3 is known as an ORF, though its function is uncertain. The CDR3: CARRTSGSPGVDTQYF. In nucleotides, the CDR3 is TGTGCCAGACGGACTAGCGGGAGCCCAGGGGTAGATACGCAGTATTTT.